The present entry profiles one TCR beta chain with its context. Its cognate antigen is unknown. One junction end disagrees with the germline gene, perhaps due to a read error. Looked up from germline, CDR1 is KGHSH and CDR2 is LQKENI. This CDR3 is 15 amino acids long. The source of the sample is a study of early T cells in non-severe SARS-CoV-2 infection. Study information: Unpaired chains resulted from sequencing bulk RNA of unsorted whole blood.

Each cDNA molecule carried a unique molecular identifier. From the 5' RACE reads, TCRdb called clonotypes with MiXCR, one entry per CDR3 protein. The data contain 35,000 to 50,000 distinct CDR3 sequences, 23% of them singletons. Study findings and constraints: Anti-spike CD8 specificities were favored by VDJdb matching, whose results missed private and CD4 specificities.

V is TRBV18 and J is TRBJ1-1; 7 bases match TRBD1. The clonotype originates from an adult who was a healthcare worker with PCR-confirmed SARS-CoV-2 infection or an uninfected control (not recorded which). This sample comprised whole blood, obtained at baseline. The CDR3 nucleotides read TGTGCCAGTTCACAGGGGCACCTCAAAGGCACTGAAGCTTTCTTT. Amino acids: CASSQGHLKGTEAFF.